This T cell receptor (beta chain) stems from a study of shared clonotypes between healthy human individuals. Turning to the study itself: There were three CD4 naive, three CD4 memory, two CD8 naive and one CD8 memory plates per donor. General study results and limits: Across subsets, estimated richness was generally greater for naive than for memory populations.

V trimming: 2 bases; J trimming: 1 base; junction bases outside the gene matches: 5. The CDR3 loop spans 16 amino acids. Germline V CDR1 and CDR2: MNHNY, SVGAGI (reference sequence). To note about this clone: The antigen is unknown.

Here immunoSEQ multiplex PCR was the method, and the copy in TCRdb shows in-frame clones only, minus some. The sample contains 330,000 or so clones, around four fifths of which appear only once. Sequencing was carried out using memory CD4+ T cells sorted from blood. This sample's subset: CD45RA-negative fraction. The sequence was collected from a man younger than 40 in good health. The chain uses TRBV6-6 and TRBJ2-3; 8 nucleotides line up with TRBD2. The chain's CDR3 is CASSYLMGLGTDTQYF. DNA for the CDR3: TGTGCCAGCAGTTACCTGATGGGACTAGGCACAGATACGCAGTATTTT.